What follows are 3 T cell receptor beta chains derived from one specimen sequenced in a study of blood T cell repertoires in COVID-19. The protocol was immunoSEQ multiplex PCR, while the TCRdb copy is restricted to in-frame clones and leaves out a portion. This table has approximately 100,000 clones, 88% appearing once. The sequenced sample consisted of peripheral blood. Source of these receptors: a woman in her sixties with acute or convalescent COVID-19.

This chain connects TRBV5-1 to TRBJ2-5; tentatively, D is TRBD2 (6 bases). This CDR3 region has 14 residues. Germline V gene sequence: CDR1 SGHRS, CDR2 YFSETQ. The germline V and J ends were trimmed by 10 bases and 4 bases, with 20 bases remaining between them. CDR3 loop: CACRAGMVGETQYF. The CDR3, as DNA: TGCGCCTGCCGGGCGGGGATGGTGGGAGAGACCCAGTACTTC.

The chain joins TRBV28 to TRBJ1-1, with 9 bases matching TRBD1. V shed 5 bases and J 5 bases; nucleotides not matched to a gene: 15. From germline, CDR1 is MDHEN and CDR2 SYDVKM. CDR3 size: 17 residues. In DNA form, the CDR3 reads TGTGCCAGCAGTACCGCCCGGGACAGGGAAGTGAGGACTGAAGCTTTCTTT. Protein sequence: CASSTARDREVRTEAFF.

This chain connects TRBV6-6 to TRBJ2-2, with TRBD2 identical over 10 bases. V shed 6 bases, J shed 3 bases, and the junction held 4 bases outside the gene matches. This CDR3 has 15 amino acids. Germline assignment: CDR1 MNHNY and CDR2 SVGAGI (reference sequence). CDR3 nucleotide sequence: TGTGCCAGCAGCGCTAGCGGGGGTTACACCGGGGAGCTGTTTTTT. Translating gives CASSASGGYTGELFF.